This is a list of T cell receptor beta chains from one sample in a study of vaccination effects on CD4 cells after COVID-19. Their recognized antigens are unknown. Sequencing used immunoSEQ multiplex PCR; TCRdb keeps in-frame clones, though not all of them. The sample gives some 70,000 clones, around 79% of which show up once; approximately 2.3% is in the top ten. The material was CD4+ T cells from PBMCs cultured without peptide, obtained after COVID-19 vaccination. All receptors come from a human donor who received a COVID-19 vaccine. The CDR3 runs from the conserved cysteine through the conserved F or W. Fields, in order: D gene, J gene, V gene, clone size, CDR3 DNA, CDR3 protein. The D gene is left open where the match is weak. Clone size is given for some rows only: seen once, a few or many times, or a class if the clone is expanded.

>.|TRBJ1-1|TRBV15|.
TGTGCCACCAGCAGAGTTCCGGTAACGGGAATTAAGAACACTGAAGCTTTCTTT
CATSRVPVTGIKNTEAFF
>.|TRBJ2-5|TRBV9|.
TGTGCCAGCAGCGGGGCCGGGAGCCAAGAGACCCAGTACTTC
CASSGAGSQETQYF
>TRBD2|TRBJ2-3|TRBV5-5|.
TGTGCCAGCAGCTTGACTAGCGGGGGGATAAGCACAGATACGCAGTATTTT
CASSLTSGGISTDTQYF
>TRBD2|TRBJ2-5|TRBV27|.
TGTGCCAGCAGTTTATCACGATGGGCTAGCGGGTCCCAAGAGACCCAGTACTTC
CASSLSRWASGSQETQYF
>TRBD1|TRBJ1-1|TRBV11-2|once
TGTGCCAGCAGCACCGACAGGGGCGGGAACACTGAAGCTTTCTTT
CASSTDRGGNTEAFF
>.|TRBJ2-2|TRBV7-3|.
TGTGCCAGCAGCTTAGGGGTCGTTAACACCGGGGAGCTGTTTTTT
CASSLGVVNTGELFF
>TRBD1|TRBJ2-2|TRBV6-6|.
TGTGCCAGCACTCGACATGACAGGGTTTTGGCGAGCACCGGGGAGCTGTTTTTT
CASTRHDRVLASTGELFF
>.|TRBJ2-2|TRBV18|.
TGTGCCAGCTCACCGGACACCGGGGAGCTGTTTTTT
CASSPDTGELFF
>.|TRBJ2-5|TRBV7-2|.
TGTGCCAGCAGCTTAGCGGGAGGAGGGGGGCAAGAGACCCAGTACTTC
CASSLAGGGGQETQYF
>TRBD1|TRBJ2-3|TRBV24-1|.
TGTGCCACCAGTGACCCCGACAGGGTAAAAGGAGAAACAGATACGCAGTATTTT
CATSDPDRVKGETDTQYF